The 5 T cell receptor beta chains presented below share a single source sample, sequenced in a study of molecular identifiers for immune sequencing clone quantification. MiXCR, run by TCRdb on the PCR reads, gives a single entry per CDR3 protein. Among 90,000 to 120,000 distinct CDR3 sequences, approximately 40% were seen once, and the ten largest hold less than 5%. What was sequenced was naive CD8+ T cells from blood, with Jurkat cell RNA spiked in. Indicated subset: FACS-sorted CD8+CD4-CCR7+CD45RA+ naive T cells. The receptors stem from a human donor in good health. Some libraries in this study had Jurkat cell RNA spiked in.

Points on this clonotype: A much larger clone lies a single base off, so this may be a read error. CDR3 sequence (DNA): TGTGCCAGCGGCTTACAGACAGATACGCAGTATTTT. It specifies CASGLQTDTQYF. The V call is TRBV7-9, the J call TRBJ2-3; D is uncertain. Germline CDR1 SEHNR, CDR2 FQNEAQ (reference sequence). The CDR3 length is 12 residues.

The CDR3 region is CASSYRTELNYGYTF. As DNA, the CDR3 is TGTGCCAGCAGCTACCGGACCGAACTTAACTATGGCTACACCTTC. V is TRBV7-9 and J is TRBJ1-2; D ambiguous. Germline CDR1 is SEHNR and CDR2 is FQNEAQ (reference sequence). Trimming took off 4 bases at V and 1 base at J, with 13 bases between the two ends. This CDR3 spans 15 amino acids.

This clonotype was counted a few times. This chain uses TRBV7-9 with TRBJ2-7; D not resolved. With 0 bases removed from V and 3 bases from J, the gap between germline ends came to 9 bases. The CDR3 is 14 residues long. Germline V CDR1 and CDR2: SEHNR, FQNEAQ (reference sequence). The CDR3 loop is CASSLAPSFYEQYF. For the CDR3, the DNA is TGTGCCAGCAGCTTAGCGCCTAGTTTCTACGAGCAGTACTTC.

This clonotype has a handful of counts. This chain uses TRBV6-5 with TRBJ1-1, with TRBD1 as a possible D gene (6 bases). The V end lost 0 bases, the J end lost 2 bases, and 10 bases lay between the germline ends. The germline V gene has CDR1 MNHEY and CDR2 SVGAGI. This CDR3 contains 15 residues. The CDR3 DNA follows: TGTGCCAGCAGTTACTCGTGGACAGCCAACACTGAAGCTTTCTTT. This translates into CASSYSWTANTEAFF.

This clonotype was seen only a few times. CDR3 in amino acids: CASSVGGSGGVDTQYF. The CDR3 nucleotides are TGTGCCAGCAGCGTAGGGGGTAGCGGGGGGGTAGATACGCAGTATTTT. The J gene is TRBJ2-3, the V gene TRBV9, with 11 bases that match TRBD2. Germline values: CDR1 SGDLS, CDR2 YYNGEE. V trimming: 0 bases; J trimming: 5 bases; junction bases outside the gene matches: 5. This CDR3 has 16 residues.